These 16 T cell receptor beta chains were sequenced from one sample in a study of early T cells in non-severe SARS-CoV-2 infection. TCRdb analysed the 5' RACE reads with MiXCR anew, one entry per CDR3 protein. Among over 45,000 distinct CDR3 sequences, roughly 5.9% were seen once, and the ten largest hold just over 4.5%. The sequenced material came from whole blood. These receptor sequences come from an adult who was a healthcare worker with PCR-confirmed SARS-CoV-2 infection or an uninfected control (not recorded which).

This clonotype showed up many times. The rearrangement uses TRBV30 and TRBJ2-1; D ambiguous. The CDR3 loop spans 12 amino acids. The V and J ends lost 1 base and 8 bases respectively, with 9 bases between them. The germline V gene has CDR1 GTSNPN and CDR2 SVGIG (reference sequence). In DNA form, the CDR3 reads TGTGCCTGGAGTGCAGTTGGAGATGAGCAGTTCTTC. Translated, it gives CAWSAVGDEQFF.

This clonotype was observed many times. The chain has TRBV19 and TRBJ2-3; D remains unclear. Trimming removed 9 bases at V and 6 bases at J, with 10 bases between. This CDR3 is 11 amino acids long. The germline V gene encodes CDR1 LNHDA and CDR2 SQIVND (reference sequence). In DNA, the CDR3 is TGTGCCAGCAGAGTATTCGATACGCAGTATTTT. This gives the protein CASRVFDTQYF.

This clonotype was found many times. V is TRBV10-3 and J is TRBJ2-1; TRBD2 agrees at 9 bases. CDR1 is ENHRY, CDR2 SYGVKD, per germline. Trimming took 2 bases from V and 5 from J; bases not matched to a gene: 4. This CDR3 contains 15 residues. The CDR3 DNA follows: TGTGCCATCAGTGAGGCTCTAGCGGGAAACAATGAGCAGTTCTTC. Amino acids: CAISEALAGNNEQFF.

V usage is TRBV10-1 and J usage is TRBJ1-4; possible D gene TRBD1, 5 bases. V was clipped by 9 bases and J by 0 bases, with 20 bases between them. CDR1 is WNHNN and CDR2 is SYGVQD in the germline V gene (reference sequence). CDR3 length: 17 residues. CDR3 coding DNA: TGCGCCAGAGTAACTTACGGGACGGATGCAACTAATGAAAAACTGTTTTTT. This encodes CARVTYGTDATNEKLFF.

This chain uses TRBV25-1 with TRBJ2-7, with D possibly TRBD2 on 5 matching bases. The CDR3 is made up of 15 amino acids. Germline values: CDR1 MGHDK, CDR2 SYGVNS. V gave up 4 bases and J gave up 6 bases, with 19 bases separating them. CDR3 region: CASSGRGNIPREQYF. CDR3 sequence (DNA): TGTGCCAGCAGTGGACGGGGAAACATCCCGCGCGAGCAGTACTTC.

This clonotype was observed a few times. The J gene is TRBJ1-6, the V gene TRBV20-1; TRBD1 is a possible D gene (5 bases). Per germline, CDR1 DFQATT and CDR2 SNEGSKA (reference sequence). This CDR3 region has 13 residues. V was shortened by 1 base and J by 9 bases, with 10 bases between the two germline ends. The CDR3 DNA follows: TGCAGTGCTAGAGCAGGGCTGGGTTCACCCCTCCACTTT. As protein: CSARAGLGSPLHF.

This clonotype was seen many times. The chain combines TRBV18 with TRBJ1-2, with D possibly TRBD1 on 5 matching bases. From germline, CDR1 is KGHSH and CDR2 LQKENI. Trimming pared 2 bases from V and 6 bases from J, leaving 13 bases between. This CDR3 spans 14 amino acids. The CDR3: CASSPSVQGHGYTF. The CDR3 coding sequence is TGTGCCAGCTCACCATCGGTCCAGGGACATGGCTACACCTTC.

This clonotype was seen repeatedly, ten times or more. V is TRBV12-3 or TRBV12-4 and J is TRBJ2-3, with D tentatively TRBD1 or TRBD2 (6 bases each). This CDR3 has 16 amino acids. Trimming stripped 3 bases from V and 4 bases from J, with 17 bases between. As DNA, the CDR3 is TGTGCCAGCAGTTTTTTCCGGGGGCTTAGAGCAGATACGCAGTATTTT. Its protein product is CASSFFRGLRADTQYF.

The table lists this clonotype with many counts. This chain connects TRBV7-9 to TRBJ2-7; 9 bases are shared with TRBD1. In germline, CDR1 is SEHNR, CDR2 FQNEAQ (reference sequence). The V gene end was trimmed by 2 bases and the J gene end by 6 bases; junction bases not matched to a gene: 8. The CDR3 has 15 residues. DNA of the CDR3: TGTGCCAGCAGCTTATCCGGGCAGGACAGGGGCGAGCAGTACTTC. This sequence encodes CASSLSGQDRGEQYF.

V and J are TRBV29-1 and TRBJ1-1; a possible D gene is TRBD1 (5 bases). Trimming cost V 5 bases and J 2 bases, with 12 bases left between them. The length of the CDR3 is 13 residues. CDR1 and CDR2 from the germline V gene are SQVTM and ANQGSEA. The CDR3 DNA is TGCAGCGTTTACCAGACAGTCAACACTGAAGCTTTCTTT. Amino acid sequence: CSVYQTVNTEAFF.

In its sample, this clonotype was seen a few times. The chain employs TRBV5-4 and TRBJ2-7, with 9 bases aligning to TRBD1. CDR3 length: 14 amino acids. With V trimmed by 2 bases and J by 5 bases, 5 bases remained unmatched. Germline values: CDR1 SGHNT, CDR2 YYREEE (reference sequence). CDR3 sequence reads: CASSFGQGRHEQYF. In nucleotides, the CDR3 is TGTGCCAGCAGCTTCGGACAGGGGAGGCACGAGCAGTACTTC.

This clonotype was seen only a few times. The rearrangement joins TRBV2 to TRBJ2-1, with TRBD2 matching 15 bases. The trim removed 6 bases at V and 0 bases at J, leaving 6 bases unmatched. In germline, CDR1 is SNHLY, CDR2 FYNNEI. The CDR3 loop spans 18 amino acids. The CDR3: CASSTGTSGGNSYNEQFF. CDR3 bases: TGTGCCAGCAGCACCGGGACTAGCGGGGGGAACTCCTACAATGAGCAGTTCTTC.

This chain uses TRBV29-1 with TRBJ2-5; D is possibly TRBD2 (6 bases). The CDR3 runs to 13 residues. The germline gives CDR1 SQVTM, CDR2 ANQGSEA. V was clipped by 3 bases and J by 5 bases, with 13 bases between them. DNA of the CDR3: TGCAGCGTTGAGTGGCTAGCGATGGAGACCCAGTACTTC. The encoded protein is CSVEWLAMETQYF.

The table lists this clonotype with many counts. V usage is TRBV5-6 and J usage is TRBJ1-6, with unresolved D. The CDR3 has 18 residues. V lost 0 bases, J lost 0 bases, and 13 bases lay in between. Germline CDR1 and CDR2: SGHDT and YYEEEE. Written as DNA, the CDR3 is TGTGCCAGCAGCTTGGGGCAGGACGCGAGCTCCTATAATTCACCCCTCCACTTT. Protein: CASSLGQDASSYNSPLHF.

A single count supports this clonotype. For the CDR3, the DNA is TGTGCCAGCTGCTCCATCCGGACTAGCGGGACAATCTTCTCCTACAATGAGCAGTTCTTC. Its protein product is CASCSIRTSGTIFSYNEQFF. The rearrangement links TRBV7-6 to TRBJ2-1; 12 bases fit TRBD2. V lost 8 bases and J lost 0; bases outside the gene matches: 17. Germline V gene data show CDR1 as SGHVS and CDR2 as FNYEAQ. CDR3 length: 20 residues.

This clonotype showed up many times. The chain uses TRBV20-1 and TRBJ1-5; D is ambiguous. Trimming pared 3 bases from V and 9 bases from J, leaving 12 bases between. This CDR3 has 12 residues. CDR1 and CDR2 from the germline V gene are DFQATT and SNEGSKA (reference sequence). The CDR3 bases are TGCAGTGCTAGGGAAGGAAGTTTGCCCCAGCATTTT. This translates into CSAREGSLPQHF.